The T cell receptor beta chain under discussion was sequenced for a study of glioma-infiltrating T cells after dendritic cell vaccination. The study, taken as a whole, reports: Patients with more pretreatment TILs had longer time to progression and survival.

Comments on this clone: Its matching antigen is unknown.

Selection required adequate fresh-frozen tumor tissue plus more than two years' survival data. Libraries were prepared by immunoSEQ multiplex PCR; TCRdb keeps only in-frame clonotypes and omits some of them. The table lists just under 85,000 clones, around 90% of them singletons. The sequence came from a human donor with glioblastoma. Source: blood, taken before dendritic cell vaccination.

This chain's CDR3 is CASSMGTGYNTEAFF. Here the CDR3 DNA reads TGTGCCAGTAGTATGGGTACAGGATACAACACTGAAGCTTTCTTT. The rearrangement uses TRBV19 and TRBJ1-1; the D gene is possibly TRBD1 (5 bases). Trimming took off 3 bases at V and 2 bases at J, with 13 bases between the two ends. The CDR3 has 15 amino acids. The germline V gene encodes CDR1 LNHDA and CDR2 SQIVND (reference sequence).